This T cell receptor (beta chain) stems from a study of blood T cell repertoires in COVID-19. Study in general: Researchers got acute and convalescent COVID-19 samples from the United States, Italy and Spain. The analysed material was cDNA or gDNA that came from T cells, B-cell-depleted T cells, or PBMCs.

Per the study methods: Estimation of nucleated cell counts was performed using reference gene primer amplification. The assay was immunoSEQ multiplex PCR, and TCRdb's table has in-frame clones only and misses some. That table furnishes V, J and clone size, whereas the DNA furnished D and trimming. Here the sample spans under 300,000 clones, 92% being singletons. Germline loops: CDR1 MNHEY, CDR2 SVGAGI. Deletions cut 2 bases from V and 10 bases from J, with 9 bases between. This CDR3 is 12 amino acids long. Enrolment of Seattle patients took place during active infection, and they were followed longitudinally.

The material sequenced was peripheral blood. This receptor was obtained from a man aged 30 to 45 with COVID-19, enrolled during active disease. The rearrangement joins TRBV6-5 to TRBJ2-1, with D possibly TRBD1 on 5 matching bases. The CDR3 DNA reads TGTGCCAGCAGTTACGAATGGGGCGAGCAGTTCTTC. Translated: CASSYEWGEQFF.